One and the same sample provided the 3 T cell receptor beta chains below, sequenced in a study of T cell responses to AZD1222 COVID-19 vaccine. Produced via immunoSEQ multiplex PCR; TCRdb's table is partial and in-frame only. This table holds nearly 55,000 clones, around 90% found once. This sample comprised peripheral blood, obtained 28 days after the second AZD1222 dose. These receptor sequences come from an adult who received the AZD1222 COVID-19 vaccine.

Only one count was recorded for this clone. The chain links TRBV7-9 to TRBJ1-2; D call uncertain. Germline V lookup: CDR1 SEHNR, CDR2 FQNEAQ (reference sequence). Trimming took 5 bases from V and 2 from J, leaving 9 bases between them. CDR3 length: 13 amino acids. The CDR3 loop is CASSHTTNYGYTF. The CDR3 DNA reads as TGTGCCAGCAGCCACACAACCAACTATGGCTACACCTTC.

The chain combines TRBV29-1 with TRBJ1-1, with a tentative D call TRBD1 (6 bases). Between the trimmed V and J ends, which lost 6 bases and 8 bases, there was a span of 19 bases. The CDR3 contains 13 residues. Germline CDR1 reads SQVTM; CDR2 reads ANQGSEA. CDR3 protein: CSVTLTGTGEAFF. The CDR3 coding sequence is TGCAGCGTGACACTTACAGGGACTGGCGAAGCTTTCTTT.

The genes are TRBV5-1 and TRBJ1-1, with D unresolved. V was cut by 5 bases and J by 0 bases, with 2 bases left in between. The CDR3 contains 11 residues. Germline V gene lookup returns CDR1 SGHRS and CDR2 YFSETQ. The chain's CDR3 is CASSMNTEAFF. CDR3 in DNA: TGCGCCAGCAGTATGAACACTGAAGCTTTCTTT.